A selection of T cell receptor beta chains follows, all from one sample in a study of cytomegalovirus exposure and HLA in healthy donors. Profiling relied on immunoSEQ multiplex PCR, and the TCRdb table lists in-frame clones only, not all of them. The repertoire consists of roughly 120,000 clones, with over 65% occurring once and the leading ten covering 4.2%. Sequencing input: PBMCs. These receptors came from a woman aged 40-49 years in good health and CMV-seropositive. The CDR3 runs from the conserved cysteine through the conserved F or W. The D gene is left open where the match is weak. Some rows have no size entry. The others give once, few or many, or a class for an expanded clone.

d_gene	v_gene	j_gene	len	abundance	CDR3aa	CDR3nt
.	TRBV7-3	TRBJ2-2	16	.	CASSRSWTGNTGELFF	TGTGCCAGCAGCCGCTCCTGGACGGGAAACACCGGGGAGCTGTTTTTT
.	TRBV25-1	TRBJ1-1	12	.	CASGPMNTEAFF	TGTGCCAGCGGCCCCATGAACACTGAAGCTTTCTTT
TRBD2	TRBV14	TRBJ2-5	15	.	CASSETASGEETQYF	TGTGCCAGCAGTGAAACGGCTAGCGGGGAAGAGACCCAGTACTTC
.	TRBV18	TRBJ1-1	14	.	CASSSGATNTEAFF	TGTGCCAGCTCAAGTGGGGCTACGAACACTGAAGCTTTCTTT
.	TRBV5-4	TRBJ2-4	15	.	CASSVDSSGGYIQYF	TGTGCCAGCAGCGTGGACTCCTCCGGAGGGTACATTCAGTACTTC
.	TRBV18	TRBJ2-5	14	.	CASSTPGAAETQYF	TGTGCCAGCTCAACACCGGGGGCAGCGGAGACCCAGTACTTC
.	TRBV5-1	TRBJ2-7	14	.	CASSLEGGGTEQYF	TGCGCCAGCAGCTTGGAGGGGGGGGGAACCGAGCAGTACTTC
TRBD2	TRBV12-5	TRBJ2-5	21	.	CASGLRTFESGLAGGLETQYF	TGTGCTAGTGGTTTGAGAACCTTTGAATCGGGACTAGCGGGGGGGCTGGAGACCCAGTACTTC
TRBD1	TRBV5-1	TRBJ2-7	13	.	CASSSGTGFEQYF	TGCGCCAGCAGCTCCGGGACAGGGTTCGAGCAGTACTTC
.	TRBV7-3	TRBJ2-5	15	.	CASSLKGHPGGTQYF	TGTGCCAGCAGCTTAAAGGGCCACCCCGGGGGGACCCAGTACTTC
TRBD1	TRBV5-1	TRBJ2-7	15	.	CASSLGTDGPYEQYF	TGCGCCAGCAGCCTAGGGACAGACGGGCCCTACGAGCAGTACTTC
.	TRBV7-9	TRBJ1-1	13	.	CSSSFSGGSEAFF	TGTTCCAGCAGCTTTTCGGGGGGCTCTGAAGCTTTCTTT
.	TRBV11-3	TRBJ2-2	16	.	CASSLDGISNTGELFF	TGTGCCAGCAGCTTAGACGGGATATCGAACACCGGGGAGCTGTTTTTT
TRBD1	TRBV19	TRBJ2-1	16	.	CASSRTGQSSYNEQFF	TGTGCCAGTAGTAGGACAGGGCAATCCTCCTACAATGAGCAGTTCTTC
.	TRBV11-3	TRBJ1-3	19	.	CASSLGSRRVILSGNTIYF	TGTGCCAGCAGCTTAGGTAGTCGTCGGGTTATTCTCTCTGGAAACACCATATATTTT
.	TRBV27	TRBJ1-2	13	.	CASSFRANYGYTF	TGTGCCAGCAGTTTCAGGGCTAACTATGGCTACACCTTC
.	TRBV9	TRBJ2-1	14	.	CASSSSGVVGEQFF	TGTGCCAGCAGCTCCTCGGGGGTGGTGGGTGAGCAGTTCTTC
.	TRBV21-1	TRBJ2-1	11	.	CATLRGDEQFF	TGTGCCACCCTTCGGGGGGACGAGCAGTTCTTC
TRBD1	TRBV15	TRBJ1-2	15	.	CATSRDPGGVDGYTF	TGTGCCACCAGCAGAGATCCAGGGGGAGTCGATGGCTACACCTTC
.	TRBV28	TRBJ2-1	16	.	CASSFSTAGPSGEQFF	TGTGCCAGCAGTTTCTCCACTGCGGGCCCTTCCGGTGAGCAGTTCTTC
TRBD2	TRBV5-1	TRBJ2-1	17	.	CASSPNLGLAGGREQFF	TGCGCCAGCAGCCCTAACCTGGGACTAGCGGGAGGTCGTGAGCAGTTCTTC
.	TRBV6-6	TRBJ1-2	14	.	CASRTGGGGYGYTF	TGTGCCAGCAGGACGGGGGGTGGTGGCTATGGCTACACCTTC
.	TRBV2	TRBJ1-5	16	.	CASRLTAGDSNQPQHF	TGTGCCAGCAGGCTGACGGCCGGAGATAGCAATCAGCCCCAGCATTTT
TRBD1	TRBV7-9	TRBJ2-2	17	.	CASSQTGSPVITGELFF	TGTGCCAGCAGCCAGACAGGGTCCCCGGTCATCACCGGGGAGCTGTTTTTT
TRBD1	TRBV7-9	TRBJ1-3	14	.	CASSRGQSGNTIYF	TGTGCCAGCAGCAGGGGACAGTCTGGAAACACCATATATTTT
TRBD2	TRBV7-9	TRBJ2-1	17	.	CASSLVGRLAGGNEQFF	TGTGCCAGCAGCTTAGTCGGGCGTCTAGCGGGGGGAAATGAGCAGTTCTTC
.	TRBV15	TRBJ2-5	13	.	CATSMGHDETQYF	TGTGCCACCAGCATGGGGCATGATGAGACCCAGTACTTC
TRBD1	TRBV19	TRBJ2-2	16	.	CASSHNRGQGTGELFF	TGTGCCAGTAGCCATAATAGGGGACAGGGGACCGGGGAGCTGTTTTTT
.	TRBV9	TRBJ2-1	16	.	CASSVAGISSYNEQFF	TGTGCCAGCAGCGTAGCGGGAATAAGCTCCTACAATGAGCAGTTCTTC
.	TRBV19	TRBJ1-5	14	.	CASQGRGSNQPQHF	TGTGCCAGTCAGGGAAGAGGAAGCAATCAGCCCCAGCATTTT
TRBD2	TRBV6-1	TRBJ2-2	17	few	CASSDDLAGGQTGELFF	TGTGCCAGCAGTGACGATCTAGCGGGGGGGCAGACCGGGGAGCTGTTTTTT
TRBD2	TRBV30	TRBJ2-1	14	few	CAWEPGLAGSEQFF	TGTGCCTGGGAACCGGGACTAGCGGGGAGTGAGCAGTTCTTC
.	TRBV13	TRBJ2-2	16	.	CASRPGLLSSYGELFF	TGTGCCAGCAGACCGGGACTGCTGTCTAGTTACGGGGAGCTGTTTTTT
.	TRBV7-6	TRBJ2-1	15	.	CASSPQGGSYNEQFF	TGTGCCAGCAGCCCCCAGGGGGGCTCCTACAATGAGCAGTTCTTC
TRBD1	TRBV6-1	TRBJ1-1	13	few	CASRHTGGTEAFF	TGTGCCAGCAGACACACAGGGGGCACTGAAGCTTTCTTT
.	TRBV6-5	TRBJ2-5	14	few	CASSYRVMGETQYF	TGTGCCAGCAGTTATCGGGTGATGGGTGAGACCCAGTACTTC
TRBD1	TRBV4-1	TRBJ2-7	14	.	CASSQRDRGGEQYF	TGCGCCAGCAGCCAACGGGACAGGGGAGGTGAGCAGTACTTC
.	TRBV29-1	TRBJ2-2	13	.	CSVERQNPGELFF	TGCAGCGTTGAGCGGCAGAACCCCGGGGAGCTGTTTTTT
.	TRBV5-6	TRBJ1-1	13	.	CASSHTGFAEAFF	TGTGCCAGCAGCCATACAGGGTTCGCTGAAGCTTTCTTT
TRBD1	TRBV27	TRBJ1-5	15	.	CASTDRPYSNQPQHF	TGTGCCAGCACGGACAGGCCCTATAGCAATCAGCCCCAGCATTTT
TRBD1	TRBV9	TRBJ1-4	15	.	CASSPRGQANEKLFF	TGTGCCAGCAGCCCCAGGGGGCAGGCTAATGAAAAACTGTTTTTT
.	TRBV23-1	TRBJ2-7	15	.	CASSQSYGAHYEQYF	TGCGCCAGCAGTCAATCGTATGGGGCCCACTACGAGCAGTACTTC
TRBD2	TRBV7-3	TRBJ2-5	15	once	CASSLTSGDQETQYF	TGTGCCAGCAGCTTAACTAGCGGGGACCAAGAGACCCAGTACTTC
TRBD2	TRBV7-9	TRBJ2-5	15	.	CASSLGFSGGETQYF	TGTGCCAGCAGCTTAGGTTTTAGCGGGGGAGAGACCCAGTACTTC
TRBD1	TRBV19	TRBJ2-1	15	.	CASSEDRDSYNEQFF	TGTGCCAGTAGTGAAGACAGGGACTCCTACAATGAGCAGTTCTTC
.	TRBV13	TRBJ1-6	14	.	CASSLVGPGSPLHF	TGTGCCAGCAGCTTAGTGGGGCCTGGGTCACCCCTCCACTTT
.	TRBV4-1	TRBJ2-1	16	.	CASSQALRGSYNEQFF	TGCGCCAGCAGCCAGGCCTTAAGAGGGTCCTACAATGAGCAGTTCTTC
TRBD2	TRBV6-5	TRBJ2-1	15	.	CASSYLAGGRDEQFF	TGTGCCAGCAGTTACTTAGCGGGAGGGCGGGATGAGCAGTTCTTC
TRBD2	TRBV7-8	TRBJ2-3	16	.	CASSLRTSGGSDTQYF	TGTGCCAGCAGCCTACGGACTAGCGGGGGTTCAGATACGCAGTATTTT
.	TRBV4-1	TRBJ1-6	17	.	CASSQDGRARLNSPLHF	TGCGCCAGCAGCCAAGATGGGAGGGCCAGGCTGAATTCACCCCTCCACTTT
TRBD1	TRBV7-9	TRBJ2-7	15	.	CASSPPGTGMNEQYF	TGTGCCAGCAGCCCACCGGGGACAGGGATGAACGAGCAGTACTTC
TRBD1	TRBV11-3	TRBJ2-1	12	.	CASSPTGDEQFF	TGTGCCAGCAGCCCAACAGGGGATGAGCAGTTCTTC
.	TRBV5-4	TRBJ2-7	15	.	CASSSGTGGIYEQYF	TGTGCCAGCAGCTCCGGGACTGGAGGCATCTACGAGCAGTACTTC
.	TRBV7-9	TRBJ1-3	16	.	CASSLGKPSSGNTIYF	TGTGCCAGCAGCTTAGGCAAGCCGAGCTCTGGAAACACCATATATTTT
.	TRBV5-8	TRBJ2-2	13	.	CASSSSQDGELFF	TGTGCCAGCAGTTCAAGTCAGGACGGGGAGCTGTTTTTT
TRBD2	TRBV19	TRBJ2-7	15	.	CASSTSTSGRYEQYF	TGTGCCAGTAGTACATCGACTAGCGGGAGGTACGAGCAGTACTTC
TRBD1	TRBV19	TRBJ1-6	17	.	CASSIRNLWDRSSPLHF	TGTGCCAGTAGTATAAGGAATCTGTGGGACAGGTCCTCACCCCTCCACTTT
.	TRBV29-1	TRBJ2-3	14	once	CSVEPSLSTDTQYF	TGCAGCGTTGAACCCAGTCTTAGCACAGATACGCAGTATTTT
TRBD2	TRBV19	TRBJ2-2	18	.	CASSVPVRGRANTGELFF	TGTGCCAGTAGTGTACCGGTACGCGGGAGGGCGAACACCGGGGAGCTGTTTTTT
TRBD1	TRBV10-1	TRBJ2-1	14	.	CASTGTGSYNEQFF	TGCGCCAGCACCGGGACAGGGTCCTACAATGAGCAGTTCTTC